This T cell receptor beta chain was obtained from a study of early T cells in non-severe SARS-CoV-2 infection. About the study: Sequencing of bulk RNA from unsorted whole blood was done, without chain pairing.

V shed 0 bases and J 3 bases; nucleotides not matched to a gene: 9. CDR3 length: 17 amino acids. Germline V gene sequence: CDR1 LGHNA, CDR2 YSLEER. Unique molecular identifier tags were affixed to discrete cDNA molecules. TCRdb recomputed calls from the 5' RACE reads with MiXCR, one row per CDR3 protein. The table lists 25,000 to 30,000 distinct CDR3 sequences, around 4% of them singletons, with around 10% in the top ten. About this clonotype itself: The antigen remains undetermined.

The study's findings and limits: VDJdb-based matching was biased toward anti-spike CD8 responses and missed private and CD4 specificities.

Sequenced material: whole blood. The V call is TRBV4-3, the J call TRBJ2-3; 7 nucleotides line up with TRBD2. The sequence came from an adult who was a healthcare worker with PCR-confirmed SARS-CoV-2 infection or an uninfected control (not recorded which). CDR3 nucleotide sequence: TGCGCCAGCAGCCAAGATGGGCCTAGCGGAAGAACAGATACGCAGTATTTT. This codes for CASSQDGPSGRTDTQYF.